This is a list of T cell receptor beta chains from one sample in a study of response to subunit inactivated influenza vaccine. MiXCR, applied by TCRdb to the RT-PCR reads, yields one record per CDR3 protein. The sample lists about 610,000 distinct CDR3 sequences, 14% occurring once. The source material was PBMCs from blood, sampled approximately 12 days after vaccination. These receptors were obtained from a man aged 50-59 years who received an inactivated influenza vaccine. Each CDR3 is given with its conserved first and last residue. The order of the fields is CDR3 DNA, CDR3 protein, D gene, J gene, V gene, clone size. The D gene is left open where the match is weak. Clone size appears in some rows only: once, few, many, or a class for an expanded clone.

cdr3_nt: TGTGCCTGGAGTGTCGGGGGTGGCTACACCTTC; cdr3_aa: CAWSVGGGYTF; d_call: .; j_call: TRBJ1-2; v_call: TRBV30; clone_size: .
cdr3_nt: TGCGCCAGCAGCTTGGCCCCAGGTCAGCCCCAGCATTTT; cdr3_aa: CASSLAPGQPQHF; d_call: .; j_call: TRBJ1-5; v_call: TRBV5-1; clone_size: .
cdr3_nt: TGCAGCGTTGAAGATCCTCTACCTACAGGGACCGAGCAGTTCTTC; cdr3_aa: CSVEDPLPTGTEQFF; d_call: .; j_call: TRBJ2-1; v_call: TRBV29-1; clone_size: few
cdr3_nt: TGTGCCACCAGTGATAGGCAAGGGGCAAATCAGCCCCAGCATTTT; cdr3_aa: CATSDRQGANQPQHF; d_call: .; j_call: TRBJ1-5; v_call: TRBV24-1; clone_size: few
cdr3_nt: TGTGCCAGCAGCCAGCACGGGGGGCCGGGTAATGAGCAGTTCTTC; cdr3_aa: CASSQHGGPGNEQFF; d_call: .; j_call: TRBJ2-1; v_call: TRBV3-1; clone_size: few
cdr3_nt: TGTGCCAGCAGTTTTATACAGGGGGACGAGCAGTACTTC; cdr3_aa: CASSFIQGDEQYF; d_call: TRBD1; j_call: TRBJ2-7; v_call: TRBV12-3/TRBV12-4; clone_size: few
cdr3_nt: TGTGCCACCAGTGACCCCGGGAAAGGTGAGCAGTTCTTC; cdr3_aa: CATSDPGKGEQFF; d_call: .; j_call: TRBJ2-1; v_call: TRBV24-1; clone_size: .
cdr3_nt: TGCAGTGCTACCCCAGGAGCGGGGGCTTACAATGAGCAGTTCTTC; cdr3_aa: CSATPGAGAYNEQFF; d_call: TRBD2; j_call: TRBJ2-1; v_call: TRBV20-1; clone_size: .
cdr3_nt: TGCAGCGCGGATGGGACCTCTGGAAACACCATATATTTT; cdr3_aa: CSADGTSGNTIYF; d_call: .; j_call: TRBJ1-3; v_call: TRBV29-1; clone_size: .
cdr3_nt: TGTGCCAGCAGTTTGGGGGAAATCACTGAAGCTTTCTTT; cdr3_aa: CASSLGEITEAFF; d_call: .; j_call: TRBJ1-1; v_call: TRBV25-1; clone_size: .
cdr3_nt: TGCGCCAGCAGCGTGGACGGCTCTGGGGCCAACGTCCTGACTTTC; cdr3_aa: CASSVDGSGANVLTF; d_call: .; j_call: TRBJ2-6; v_call: TRBV5-1; clone_size: few
cdr3_nt: TGTGCCAGCAGTGAGCAGGGAGGGGTCCCCTACGAGCAGTACTTC; cdr3_aa: CASSEQGGVPYEQYF; d_call: TRBD2; j_call: TRBJ2-7; v_call: TRBV2; clone_size: .
cdr3_nt: TGCGCCAGCAGTGTCTACTCACAAGAGACCCAGTACTTC; cdr3_aa: CASSVYSQETQYF; d_call: .; j_call: TRBJ2-5; v_call: TRBV5-1; clone_size: .
cdr3_nt: TGTGCCAGCTCACCACAGGGTTGGGACGAGCAGTACTTC; cdr3_aa: CASSPQGWDEQYF; d_call: .; j_call: TRBJ2-7; v_call: TRBV18; clone_size: few
cdr3_nt: TGTGCCAGCAGCTTAGGTGGAGGGGCAGACGAGCAGTACTTC; cdr3_aa: CASSLGGGADEQYF; d_call: .; j_call: TRBJ2-7; v_call: TRBV7-2; clone_size: many
cdr3_nt: TGTGCCAGCAGTCTCCCGGGATCCTTTAGGGAGCAGTACTTC; cdr3_aa: CASSLPGSFREQYF; d_call: .; j_call: TRBJ2-7; v_call: TRBV12-3/TRBV12-4; clone_size: .
cdr3_nt: TGCAGTGCTCCAGCTAGCGGGACTACCTACGAGCAGTACTTC; cdr3_aa: CSAPASGTTYEQYF; d_call: TRBD2; j_call: TRBJ2-7; v_call: TRBV20-1; clone_size: few
cdr3_nt: TGTGCCATCACTGGGCAGGGCACGAATGAGCAGTTCTTC; cdr3_aa: CAITGQGTNEQFF; d_call: .; j_call: TRBJ2-1; v_call: TRBV10-3; clone_size: few
cdr3_nt: TGCGCCAGCAGCCCCGACCCCGGGGGAGCTAACTATGGCTACACCTTC; cdr3_aa: CASSPDPGGANYGYTF; d_call: .; j_call: TRBJ1-2; v_call: TRBV4-1; clone_size: .
cdr3_nt: TGCGCCACCTATAACGCGGACAGGGTCTCGACAATAAGTGAAAAACTGTTTTTT; cdr3_aa: CATYNADRVSTISEKLFF; d_call: TRBD1; j_call: TRBJ1-4; v_call: TRBV5-1; clone_size: .
cdr3_nt: TGTGCCAGCAGCCAGATAAACAACTTACACAATGAGCAGTTCTTC; cdr3_aa: CASSQINNLHNEQFF; d_call: .; j_call: TRBJ2-1; v_call: TRBV4-2; clone_size: few
cdr3_nt: TGCAGTGCTTATACCGGGACTAGCGGGGGGGGGACAGATACGCAGTATTTT; cdr3_aa: CSAYTGTSGGGTDTQYF; d_call: TRBD2; j_call: TRBJ2-3; v_call: TRBV20-1; clone_size: many
cdr3_nt: TGTGCCAGCAGCTTATCGGGGGCTGCCTACAATGAGCAGTTCTTC; cdr3_aa: CASSLSGAAYNEQFF; d_call: .; j_call: TRBJ2-1; v_call: TRBV7-2; clone_size: .
cdr3_nt: TGTGCCAGCAGTGAATTAGGACAGGTTTCGCGCGAGCAGTACTTC; cdr3_aa: CASSELGQVSREQYF; d_call: TRBD1; j_call: TRBJ2-7; v_call: TRBV6-1; clone_size: .
cdr3_nt: TGTGCCACCAGTGATTTGGGGACAGGGAGCACAGATACGCAGTATTTT; cdr3_aa: CATSDLGTGSTDTQYF; d_call: TRBD1; j_call: TRBJ2-3; v_call: TRBV24-1; clone_size: .
cdr3_nt: TGCAGTGCTAGTCGGGAGAGGCGGGAGACCCAGTACTTC; cdr3_aa: CSASRERRETQYF; d_call: .; j_call: TRBJ2-5; v_call: TRBV20-1; clone_size: .
cdr3_nt: TGTGCCAGCAGCCCGACAGGTTTCGGGAAGGTCGACACTGAAGCTTTCTTT; cdr3_aa: CASSPTGFGKVDTEAFF; d_call: .; j_call: TRBJ1-1; v_call: TRBV2; clone_size: .
cdr3_nt: TGTGCCAGCAGGGACAGGGGGGGGTACAATGAGCAGTTCTTC; cdr3_aa: CASRDRGGYNEQFF; d_call: TRBD1; j_call: TRBJ2-1; v_call: TRBV28; clone_size: few
cdr3_nt: TGCAGTGCTAGAGGCCTCCAGCGCGGGGGAAACAATGAGCAGTTCTTC; cdr3_aa: CSARGLQRGGNNEQFF; d_call: TRBD2; j_call: TRBJ2-1; v_call: TRBV20-1; clone_size: .
cdr3_nt: TGTGCCAGCAGCCAACAAGTACGGGCCGGGACTGAAGCTTTCTTT; cdr3_aa: CASSQQVRAGTEAFF; d_call: .; j_call: TRBJ1-1; v_call: TRBV12-3/TRBV12-4; clone_size: .
cdr3_nt: TGTGCCAGCACCGGGACAAGCTTCAGCAATCAGCCCCAGCATTTT; cdr3_aa: CASTGTSFSNQPQHF; d_call: .; j_call: TRBJ1-5; v_call: TRBV2; clone_size: few
cdr3_nt: TGTGCCAGCAGTAAGTCAGGGGCGGGTGATCAGCCCCAGCATTTT; cdr3_aa: CASSKSGAGDQPQHF; d_call: .; j_call: TRBJ1-5; v_call: TRBV6-1; clone_size: .
cdr3_nt: TGCGCCAGCAGCCAAGGTATCAGGGTACGAAGCGAGCAGTACTTC; cdr3_aa: CASSQGIRVRSEQYF; d_call: .; j_call: TRBJ2-7; v_call: TRBV4-3; clone_size: .
cdr3_nt: TGCAGCGTTGCAGGGACAGCGGCCGGGGAGCTGTTTTTT; cdr3_aa: CSVAGTAAGELFF; d_call: TRBD1; j_call: TRBJ2-2; v_call: TRBV29-1; clone_size: few
cdr3_nt: TGCGCCAGCAGCTTCGGGACTGTGGGGGGCGGTAATAATTATGGCTACACCTTC; cdr3_aa: CASSFGTVGGGNNYGYTF; d_call: .; j_call: TRBJ1-2; v_call: TRBV5-1; clone_size: .
cdr3_nt: TGCAGCGTTGACCCCGGACTAGCCTGGGAGCAGTTCTTC; cdr3_aa: CSVDPGLAWEQFF; d_call: TRBD2; j_call: TRBJ2-1; v_call: TRBV29-1; clone_size: .
cdr3_nt: TGTGCCAGCAGGGTAGTGGCTAGCGGGCAGAACACCGGGGAGCTGTTTTTT; cdr3_aa: CASRVVASGQNTGELFF; d_call: TRBD2; j_call: TRBJ2-2; v_call: TRBV9; clone_size: .
cdr3_nt: TGCGCCAGCAGCCAAGATTCACAGAACACAGATACGCAGTATTTT; cdr3_aa: CASSQDSQNTDTQYF; d_call: .; j_call: TRBJ2-3; v_call: TRBV4-3; clone_size: .
cdr3_nt: TGTGCCAGCAGACGGACAGGGCCGTATGAGCAGTTCTTC; cdr3_aa: CASRRTGPYEQFF; d_call: TRBD1; j_call: TRBJ2-1; v_call: TRBV7-9; clone_size: .
cdr3_nt: TGTGCCAGCAGTTGGACAGAGTACGAGCAGTACTTC; cdr3_aa: CASSWTEYEQYF; d_call: .; j_call: TRBJ2-7; v_call: TRBV12-3/TRBV12-4; clone_size: few
cdr3_nt: TGCAGCGTTGTAACGGACGGGCGGGGGGACAATGAGCAGTTCTTC; cdr3_aa: CSVVTDGRGDNEQFF; d_call: TRBD2; j_call: TRBJ2-1; v_call: TRBV29-1; clone_size: many